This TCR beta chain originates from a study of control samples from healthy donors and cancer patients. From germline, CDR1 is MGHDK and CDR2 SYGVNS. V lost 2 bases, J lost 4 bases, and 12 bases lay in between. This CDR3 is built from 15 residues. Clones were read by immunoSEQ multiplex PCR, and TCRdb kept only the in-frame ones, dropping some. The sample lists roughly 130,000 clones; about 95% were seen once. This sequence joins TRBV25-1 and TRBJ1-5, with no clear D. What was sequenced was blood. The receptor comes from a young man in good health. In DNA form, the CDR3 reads TGTGCCAGCAGTGAAGGTGGCAGCTTAAATCAGCCCCAGCATTTT. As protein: CASSEGGSLNQPQHF.